In its sample, the clone carrying this TCR beta chain was seen a few times. Its antigen is unidentified. These data originate in a study of T cell repertoires in cytomegalovirus infection. At the level of the study: Public signatures in TCR beta pointed to CMV infection and matching HLA type.

Trimming shortened V by 0 bases and J by 5 bases, and 17 bases separated the two germline ends. CDR3 length: 15 residues. From germline, CDR1 is SQVTM and CDR2 ANQGSEA. Study-wide findings and caveats: Cumulative public TCR beta family frequency identified carriers of CMV plus the relevant HLA. The ex vivo response showed dominance by HLA-C-restricted CMV-specific TCR beta clonotypes.

TCRdb used MiXCR to reprocess the reads, holding one entry per CDR3 protein. The data contain approximately 170,000 distinct CDR3 sequences, over 15% of them singletons. V gene TRBV29-1 combines with J gene TRBJ2-7; possible D gene TRBD2, 5 bases. This TCR came from a human donor in good health (CMV status not recorded). Some clones in this sample may be carry-over from other donors' samples. Material: CD8+ T cells from PBMCs. The CDR3 DNA sequence: TGCAGCGTTGAAGATCAAAAAGCGGACCGGGACGAGCAGTACTTC. Translating gives CSVEDQKADRDEQYF.